The clone carrying this T cell receptor (beta chain) was counted ten times or more. Its antigen is unidentified. The sample belongs to a study of CD8+CD57+ T cells in acquired aplastic anemia. Turning to the study itself: Sorted cells (CD4+ and CD8+) yielded DNA amounts that averaged about 3.1 ug.

Genomic DNA provided the template from which TCR beta VDJ and CDR3 profiles were obtained. TCRdb reanalysed the reads using MiXCR and keeps one entry per CDR3 protein. In the table there are 150,000 or so distinct CDR3 sequences, about 60% of which are singletons. Points from the study as a whole: Significance was not reached for CD8+ Simpson's diversity between patients and controls. There were twenty-nine CD8+ CDR3 sequences that occurred in both patients and controls.

The CDR3 has 12 amino acids. Trimming removed 5 bases at V and 9 bases at J, with 11 bases between. Germline lookup yields CDR1 SGHTA and CDR2 FQGTGA. The sequenced sample was sorted CD4+, CD8+, or CD8+CD57+ T cells (not recorded which) from PBMCs. The receptor was derived from a human donor in good health. The chain carries TRBV7-3 and TRBJ2-1; D gene ambiguous. CDR3 bases: TGTGCCAGCAGCCATCCGTTAGGTGAGCAGTTCTTC. It translates to CASSHPLGEQFF.